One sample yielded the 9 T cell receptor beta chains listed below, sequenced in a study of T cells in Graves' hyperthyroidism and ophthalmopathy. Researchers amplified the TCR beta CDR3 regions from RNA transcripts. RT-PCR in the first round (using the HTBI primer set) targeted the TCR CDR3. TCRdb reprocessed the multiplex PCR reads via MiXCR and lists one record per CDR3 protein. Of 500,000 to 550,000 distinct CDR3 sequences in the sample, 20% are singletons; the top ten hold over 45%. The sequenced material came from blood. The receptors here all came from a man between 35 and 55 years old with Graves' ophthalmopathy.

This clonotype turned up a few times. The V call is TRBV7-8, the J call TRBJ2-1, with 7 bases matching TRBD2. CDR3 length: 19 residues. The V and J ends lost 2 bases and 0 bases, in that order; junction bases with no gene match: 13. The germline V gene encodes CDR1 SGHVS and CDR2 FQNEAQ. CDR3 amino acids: CASSLFGTNLASSYNEQFF. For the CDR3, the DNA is TGTGCCAGCAGCTTATTTGGGACTAACTTGGCGAGCTCCTACAATGAGCAGTTCTTC.

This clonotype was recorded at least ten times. The DNA of the CDR3 is TGCAGTGCTAGGCTAGCGGGAGACGATACGCAGTATTTT. Translating gives CSARLAGDDTQYF. The rearrangement links TRBV20-1 to TRBJ2-3, with 10 bases fitting TRBD2. The V gene's germline CDR1 is DFQATT and CDR2 SNEGSKA (reference sequence). The V and J ends lost 3 bases and 6 bases, in that order; junction bases with no gene match: 3. The CDR3 covers 13 residues.

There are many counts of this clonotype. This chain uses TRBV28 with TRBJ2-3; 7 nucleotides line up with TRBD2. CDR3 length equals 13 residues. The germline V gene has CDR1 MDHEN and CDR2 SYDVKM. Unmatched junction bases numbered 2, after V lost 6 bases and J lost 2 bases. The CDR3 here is CASRGGFTDTQYF. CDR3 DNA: TGTGCCAGCAGGGGGGGGTTCACAGATACGCAGTATTTT. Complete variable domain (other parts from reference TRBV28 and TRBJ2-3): DVKVTQSSRYLVKRTGEKVFLECVQDMDHENMFWYRQDPGLGLRLIYFSYDVKMKEKGDIPEGYSVSREKKERFSLILESASTNQTSMYLCASRGGFTDTQYFGPGTRLTVL.

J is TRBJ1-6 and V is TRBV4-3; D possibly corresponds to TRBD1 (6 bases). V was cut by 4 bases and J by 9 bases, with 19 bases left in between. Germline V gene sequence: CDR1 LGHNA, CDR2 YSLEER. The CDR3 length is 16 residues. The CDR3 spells CASSPHSRGLGSPLHF. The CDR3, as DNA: TGCGCCAGCAGCCCCCACTCCCGGGGGCTAGGTTCACCCCTCCACTTT.

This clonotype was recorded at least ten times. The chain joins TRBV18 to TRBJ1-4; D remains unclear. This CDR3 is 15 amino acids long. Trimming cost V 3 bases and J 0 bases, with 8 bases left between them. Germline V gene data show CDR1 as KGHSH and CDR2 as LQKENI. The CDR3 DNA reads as TGTGCCAGCTCACCCGACCGTGCAACTAATGAAAAACTGTTTTTT. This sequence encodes CASSPDRATNEKLFF.

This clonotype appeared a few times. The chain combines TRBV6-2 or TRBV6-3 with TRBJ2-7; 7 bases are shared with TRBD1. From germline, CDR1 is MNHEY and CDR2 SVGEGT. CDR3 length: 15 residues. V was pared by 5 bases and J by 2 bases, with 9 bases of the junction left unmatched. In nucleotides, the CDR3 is TGTGCCAGCAGTCCCCACTGGACAGGCCCCTACGAGCAGTACTTC. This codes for CASSPHWTGPYEQYF.

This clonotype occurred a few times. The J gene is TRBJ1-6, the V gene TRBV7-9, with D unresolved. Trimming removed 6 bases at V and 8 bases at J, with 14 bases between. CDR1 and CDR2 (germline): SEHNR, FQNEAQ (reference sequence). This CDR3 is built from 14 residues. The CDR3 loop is CASRYGAGDSPLHF. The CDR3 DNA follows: TGTGCCAGCAGATACGGAGCCGGCGATTCACCCCTCCACTTT.

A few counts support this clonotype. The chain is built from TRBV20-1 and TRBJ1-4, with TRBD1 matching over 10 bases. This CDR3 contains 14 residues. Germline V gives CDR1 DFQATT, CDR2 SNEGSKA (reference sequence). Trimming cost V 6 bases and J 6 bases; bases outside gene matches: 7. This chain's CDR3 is CSAGTGVFDEKLFF. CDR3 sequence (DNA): TGCAGTGCAGGGACAGGGGTATTCGATGAAAAACTGTTTTTT.

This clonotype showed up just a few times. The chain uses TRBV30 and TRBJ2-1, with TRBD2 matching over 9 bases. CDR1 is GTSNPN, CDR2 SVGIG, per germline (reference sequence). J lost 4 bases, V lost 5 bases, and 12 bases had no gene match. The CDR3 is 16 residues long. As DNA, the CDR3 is TGTGCCTGGGTGGGCCGAGCGGGGGGCCATTACAATGAGCAGTTCTTC. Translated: CAWVGRAGGHYNEQFF. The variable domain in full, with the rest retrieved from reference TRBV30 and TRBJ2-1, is SQTIHQWPATLVQPVGSPLSLECTVEGTSNPNLYWYRQAAGRGLQLLFYSVGIGQISSEVPQNLSASRPQDRQFILSSKKLLLSDSGFYLCAWVGRAGGHYNEQFFGPGTRLTVL.